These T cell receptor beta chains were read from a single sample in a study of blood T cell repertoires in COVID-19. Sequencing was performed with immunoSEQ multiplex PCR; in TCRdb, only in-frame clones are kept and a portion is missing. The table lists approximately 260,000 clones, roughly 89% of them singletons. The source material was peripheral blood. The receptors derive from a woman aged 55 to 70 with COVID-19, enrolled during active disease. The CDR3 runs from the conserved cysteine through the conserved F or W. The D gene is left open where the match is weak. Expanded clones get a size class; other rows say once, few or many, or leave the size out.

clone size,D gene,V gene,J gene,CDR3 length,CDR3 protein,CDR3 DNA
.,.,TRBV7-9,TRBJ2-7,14,CASSLGHLDYEQYF,TGTGCCAGCAGCTTAGGACACTTGGACTACGAGCAGTACTTC
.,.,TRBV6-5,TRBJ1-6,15,CASNPRVSYNSPLHF,TGTGCCAGCAATCCTCGAGTCTCCTATAATTCACCCCTCCACTTT
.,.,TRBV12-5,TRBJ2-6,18,CASGLNRGMGSGANVLTF,TGTGCTAGTGGTTTGAATCGGGGGATGGGCTCTGGGGCCAACGTCCTGACTTTC
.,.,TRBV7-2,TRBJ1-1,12,CASRGGVTEAFF,TGTGCCAGCAGGGGAGGGGTCACTGAAGCTTTCTTT
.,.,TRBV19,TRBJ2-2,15,CASSLRTPETGELFF,TGTGCCAGTAGTTTACGAACTCCTGAGACCGGGGAGCTGTTTTTT
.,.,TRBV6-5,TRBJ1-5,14,CASIREGLVQPQHF,TGTGCCAGCATCCGGGAGGGGCTAGTTCAGCCCCAGCATTTT
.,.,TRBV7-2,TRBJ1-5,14,CASSLGLSNQPQHF,TGTGCCAGCAGCTTAGGACTGAGCAATCAGCCCCAGCATTTT
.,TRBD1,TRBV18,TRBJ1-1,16,CASSPRITGAHTEAFF,TGTGCCAGCTCACCCCGGATCACAGGGGCCCACACTGAAGCTTTCTTT
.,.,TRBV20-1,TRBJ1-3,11,CSAMSGNTIYF,TGCAGTGCCATGTCTGGAAACACCATATATTTT
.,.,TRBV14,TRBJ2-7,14,CASSQSGHYYEQYF,TGTGCCAGCAGCCAATCGGGACATTACTACGAGCAGTACTTC
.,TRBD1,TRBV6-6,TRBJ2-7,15,CASSDVGQGTYEQYF,TGTGCCAGCAGCGACGTCGGACAGGGGACCTACGAGCAGTACTTC
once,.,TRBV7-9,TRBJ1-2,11,CASSLSGGYTF,TGTGCCAGCAGCTTAAGCGGTGGCTACACCTTC
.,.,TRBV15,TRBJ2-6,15,CATSDPGSGANVLTF,TGTGCCACCAGCGACCCGGGGTCTGGGGCCAACGTCCTGACTTTC
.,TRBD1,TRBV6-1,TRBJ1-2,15,CASSEALDRGYGYTF,TGTGCCAGCAGTGAAGCCTTGGACAGGGGCTATGGCTACACCTTC
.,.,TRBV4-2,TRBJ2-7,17,CASSRGYRESHSYEQYF,TGTGCCAGCAGCCGAGGCTACAGGGAATCACATTCCTACGAGCAGTACTTC
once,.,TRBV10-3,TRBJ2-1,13,CAISERGGNEQFF,TGTGCCATCAGTGAGCGAGGGGGCAATGAGCAGTTCTTC
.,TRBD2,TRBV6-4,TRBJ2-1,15,CASSTTSGGYNEQFF,TGTGCCAGCAGTACGACTAGCGGGGGGTACAATGAGCAGTTCTTC
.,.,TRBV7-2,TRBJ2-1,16,CASSSEWGLSYNEQFF,TGTGCCAGCAGCTCCGAATGGGGACTCTCCTACAATGAGCAGTTCTTC
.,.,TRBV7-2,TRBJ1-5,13,CASSLGGRQPQHF,TGTGCCAGCAGCTTAGGGGGGCGTCAGCCCCAGCATTTT
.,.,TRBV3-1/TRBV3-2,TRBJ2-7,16,CASSLTAGVLGYEQYF,TGTGCCAGCAGCCTAACGGCGGGCGTCCTAGGGTACGAGCAGTACTTC
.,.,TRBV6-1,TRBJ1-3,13,CASSEGRENTIYF,TGTGCCAGCAGTGAAGGGAGGGAGAACACCATATATTTT
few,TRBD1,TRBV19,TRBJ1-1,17,CASSPGTGAASNTEAFF,TGTGCCAGTAGTCCCGGGACAGGGGCTGCCTCGAACACTGAAGCTTTCTTT
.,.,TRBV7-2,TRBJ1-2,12,CASSPSNYGYTF,TGTGCCAGCAGTCCCAGTAACTATGGCTACACCTTC
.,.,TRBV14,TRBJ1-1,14,CASSQDWTPAEAFF,TGTGCCAGCAGCCAAGATTGGACACCAGCTGAAGCTTTCTTT
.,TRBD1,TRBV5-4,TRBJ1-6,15,CASSLDGQGTSPLHF,TGTGCCAGCAGCTTGGATGGACAGGGGACTTCACCCCTCCACTTT
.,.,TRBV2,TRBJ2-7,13,CASSRQNFYEQYF,TGTGCCAGCAGTCGACAGAATTTCTACGAGCAGTACTTC
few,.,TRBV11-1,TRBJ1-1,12,CASGNRETEAFF,TGTGCCAGCGGAAACAGGGAGACTGAAGCTTTCTTT
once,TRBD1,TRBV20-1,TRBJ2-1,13,CSASGDRDDEQFF,TGCAGTGCTAGTGGGGACAGGGACGATGAGCAGTTCTTC
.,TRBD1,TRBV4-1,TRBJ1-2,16,CASSRLSYRGDYGYTF,TGCGCCAGCAGCCGACTATCGTACAGGGGAGACTATGGCTACACCTTC
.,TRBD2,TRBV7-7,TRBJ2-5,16,CASSLQAGGIQETQYF,TGTGCCAGCAGCTTACAAGCGGGGGGCATTCAAGAGACCCAGTACTTC
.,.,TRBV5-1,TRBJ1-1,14,CASRLDRMNTEAFF,TGCGCCAGCCGTTTGGACAGAATGAACACTGAAGCTTTCTTT
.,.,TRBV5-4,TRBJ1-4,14,CASSTGLVNEKLFF,TGTGCCAGCAGCACGGGACTGGTTAATGAAAAACTGTTTTTT
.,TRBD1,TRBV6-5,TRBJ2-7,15,CASSLRTGTGDEQYF,TGTGCCAGCAGCCTTAGGACAGGGACCGGAGACGAGCAGTACTTC
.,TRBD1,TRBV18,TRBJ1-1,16,CASYRSLGTDSTEAFF,TGTGCCAGCTATCGAAGTCTCGGGACAGATTCCACTGAAGCTTTCTTT
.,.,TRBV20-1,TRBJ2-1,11,CSAGISNEQFF,TGCAGTGCTGGCATATCCAATGAGCAGTTCTTC